The rows below give T cell receptor beta chains drawn from one sample of a study of CD8+CD57+ T cells in acquired aplastic anemia. TCRdb fed the reads into MiXCR, producing one record per CDR3 protein. In the table there are over 150,000 distinct CDR3 sequences, more than 60% of which are singletons. The sample was sorted CD4+, CD8+, or CD8+CD57+ T cells (not recorded which) from PBMCs. Every receptor here comes from a human donor with aplastic anemia. The CDR3 runs from the conserved cysteine through the conserved F or W. D genes are given only for firm matches. Some rows have no size entry. The others give once, few or many, or a class for an expanded clone.

v_call: TRBV4-1; d_call: NA; clone_size: once; j_call: TRBJ1-6; cdr3_nt: TGCGCCAGCAGCCAAGACCCTATTGACTGGGAAGAAGGTTCACCCCTCCACTTT; cdr3_aa: CASSQDPIDWEEGSPLHF
v_call: TRBV5-6; d_call: NA; clone_size: many; j_call: TRBJ2-7; cdr3_nt: TGTGCCAGCAGCTTAGGTGGTTGGGGCTACGAGCAGTACTTC; cdr3_aa: CASSLGGWGYEQYF
v_call: TRBV20-1; d_call: NA; clone_size: NA; j_call: TRBJ2-7; cdr3_nt: TGCAGTGCCACCCCCCCGGGTCGGGACTACGAGCAGTACTTC; cdr3_aa: CSATPPGRDYEQYF
v_call: TRBV7-3; d_call: TRBD1; clone_size: few; j_call: TRBJ1-2; cdr3_nt: TGTGCCAGCAGCCAAGACTATCAGACAGGGCTCGATAACTATGGCTACACCTTC; cdr3_aa: CASSQDYQTGLDNYGYTF
v_call: TRBV10-3; d_call: NA; clone_size: NA; j_call: TRBJ1-5; cdr3_nt: TGTGCCATCAGTGAGGGCGGAGGGGACAATAGCAATCAGCCCCAGCATTTT; cdr3_aa: CAISEGGGDNSNQPQHF
v_call: TRBV2; d_call: NA; clone_size: NA; j_call: TRBJ2-7; cdr3_nt: TGTGCCAGCAGGGGGGACGTCTACGAGCAGTACTTC; cdr3_aa: CASRGDVYEQYF
v_call: TRBV2; d_call: TRBD1; clone_size: NA; j_call: TRBJ2-6; cdr3_nt: TGTGCCAGCAGTGCTACAGGGGGCGCTGGGGCCAACGTCCTGACTTTC; cdr3_aa: CASSATGGAGANVLTF
v_call: TRBV5-1; d_call: TRBD1; clone_size: once; j_call: TRBJ1-1; cdr3_nt: TGCGCCAGCAGCTTTTCCAGGGGGCTAAACACTGAAGCTTTCTTT; cdr3_aa: CASSFSRGLNTEAFF
v_call: TRBV2; d_call: NA; clone_size: NA; j_call: TRBJ1-2; cdr3_nt: TGTGCCAGCGGGCGGGACATTCAAAACTATGGCTACACCTTC; cdr3_aa: CASGRDIQNYGYTF
v_call: TRBV10-1; d_call: NA; clone_size: NA; j_call: TRBJ1-5; cdr3_nt: TGCGCCAGCAGTGCGACCCCAGGGAAGTTGGGCAATCAGCCCCAGCATTTT; cdr3_aa: CASSATPGKLGNQPQHF
v_call: TRBV7-2; d_call: NA; clone_size: many; j_call: TRBJ2-2; cdr3_nt: TGTGCCAGCAGCCGGGGGCAGCGGGGAAGCACCGGGGAGCTGTTTTTT; cdr3_aa: CASSRGQRGSTGELFF
v_call: TRBV5-1; d_call: NA; clone_size: NA; j_call: TRBJ2-2; cdr3_nt: TGCGCCAGCAGCTTGGAGGGGTATCACACCGGGGAGCTGTTTTTT; cdr3_aa: CASSLEGYHTGELFF
v_call: TRBV12-3/TRBV12-4; d_call: NA; clone_size: few; j_call: TRBJ2-1; cdr3_nt: TGTGCCAGCAGTTTAGGGGGGTCGGACGAGCAGTTCTTC; cdr3_aa: CASSLGGSDEQFF
v_call: TRBV9; d_call: NA; clone_size: NA; j_call: TRBJ2-3; cdr3_nt: TGTGCCAGCAGCCCCCGTCGCGGTGGCACAGATACGCAGTATTTT; cdr3_aa: CASSPRRGGTDTQYF
v_call: TRBV20-1; d_call: TRBD2; clone_size: NA; j_call: TRBJ2-1; cdr3_nt: TGCGGCTCCCTCAGAGCGGGAGCCTACAATGAGCAGTTCTTC; cdr3_aa: CGSLRAGAYNEQFF
v_call: TRBV20-1; d_call: TRBD1; clone_size: NA; j_call: TRBJ1-5; cdr3_nt: TGCAGTGCTAGAGAAGGAACAGGGGGCAGTCAGCCCCAGCATTTT; cdr3_aa: CSAREGTGGSQPQHF
v_call: TRBV20-1; d_call: NA; clone_size: NA; j_call: TRBJ1-1; cdr3_nt: TGCAGTGCGCGGGACATCTTGAACACTGAAGCTTTCTTT; cdr3_aa: CSARDILNTEAFF
v_call: TRBV10-2; d_call: NA; clone_size: NA; j_call: TRBJ2-5; cdr3_nt: TGCGCCAGCGCCCCCTCAGGGACTTACTACCAAGAGACCCAGTACTTC; cdr3_aa: CASAPSGTYYQETQYF
v_call: TRBV2; d_call: TRBD2; clone_size: NA; j_call: TRBJ2-5; cdr3_nt: TGTGCCAGCAGTGCCAGCGGGGGTCTGGAAGAGACCCAGTACTTC; cdr3_aa: CASSASGGLEETQYF
v_call: TRBV10-2; d_call: NA; clone_size: NA; j_call: TRBJ1-2; cdr3_nt: TGCGCCAGCAGTGAACAAGAAGCTAACTATGGCTACACCTTC; cdr3_aa: CASSEQEANYGYTF
v_call: TRBV19; d_call: NA; clone_size: NA; j_call: TRBJ2-2; cdr3_nt: TGTGCCAGTAGTACCGTACCCGGGGAGCTGTTTTTT; cdr3_aa: CASSTVPGELFF
v_call: TRBV7-2; d_call: TRBD1; clone_size: NA; j_call: TRBJ1-5; cdr3_nt: TGTGCCAGCAGCTTAAGGGACAGGGTTCAGCCCCAGCATTTT; cdr3_aa: CASSLRDRVQPQHF
v_call: TRBV11-2; d_call: NA; clone_size: few; j_call: TRBJ2-7; cdr3_nt: TGTGCCAGCAGCTTTGCTGCGGGGACATACGAGCAGTACTTC; cdr3_aa: CASSFAAGTYEQYF
v_call: TRBV29-1; d_call: NA; clone_size: NA; j_call: TRBJ2-1; cdr3_nt: TGCAGCGCCTCGCCAGGGAGCTCCTACAATGAGCGGTTCTTC; cdr3_aa: CSASPGSSYNERFF
v_call: TRBV6-4; d_call: NA; clone_size: few; j_call: TRBJ2-4; cdr3_nt: TGTGCCAGCAGGGTTCCCCCTGACAATAAACTAGCCAAAAACATTCAGTACTTC; cdr3_aa: CASRVPPDNKLAKNIQYF
v_call: TRBV7-6; d_call: TRBD1; clone_size: few; j_call: TRBJ2-7; cdr3_nt: TGTGCCAGCAGCCCTCGGACAGGTCGCGACGAGCAGTACTTC; cdr3_aa: CASSPRTGRDEQYF
v_call: TRBV20-1; d_call: NA; clone_size: many; j_call: TRBJ1-4; cdr3_nt: TGCAGTGCTAGAACTCCGGATAATGAAAAACTGTTTTTT; cdr3_aa: CSARTPDNEKLFF
v_call: TRBV2; d_call: NA; clone_size: few; j_call: TRBJ2-1; cdr3_nt: TGTGCCAGCAGGAGGGGTGAGCAGTTCTTC; cdr3_aa: CASRRGEQFF
v_call: TRBV5-5; d_call: NA; clone_size: NA; j_call: TRBJ2-3; cdr3_nt: TGTGCCAGCAAGATAAGGGGGGGGACCGTTTGGGATACGCAGTATTTT; cdr3_aa: CASKIRGGTVWDTQYF
v_call: TRBV7-9; d_call: NA; clone_size: many; j_call: TRBJ2-5; cdr3_nt: TGTGCCAGCAGCTTCTCCGGGGGCCTCCAAGGGGCCCAGTACTTC; cdr3_aa: CASSFSGGLQGAQYF
v_call: TRBV19; d_call: TRBD2; clone_size: many; j_call: TRBJ2-1; cdr3_nt: TGTGCCAGTAGTACAACTAGCGGGGGGGCGTATGAGCAGTTCTTC; cdr3_aa: CASSTTSGGAYEQFF
v_call: TRBV10-3; d_call: NA; clone_size: NA; j_call: TRBJ1-3; cdr3_nt: TGTGCCATCAGCAGGATCGCTGGAAACACCATATATTTT; cdr3_aa: CAISRIAGNTIYF